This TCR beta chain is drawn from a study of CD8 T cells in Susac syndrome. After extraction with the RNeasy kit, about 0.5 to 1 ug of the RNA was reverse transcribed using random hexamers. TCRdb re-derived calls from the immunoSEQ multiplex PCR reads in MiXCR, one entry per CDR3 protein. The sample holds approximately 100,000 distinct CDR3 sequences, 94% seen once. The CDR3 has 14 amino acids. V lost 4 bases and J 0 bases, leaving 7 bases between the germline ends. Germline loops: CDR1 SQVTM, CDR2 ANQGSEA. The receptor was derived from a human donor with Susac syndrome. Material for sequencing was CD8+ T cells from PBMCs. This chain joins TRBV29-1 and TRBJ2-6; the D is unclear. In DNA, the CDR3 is TGCAGCGTTGTCCTCGACTCTGGGGCCAACGTCCTGACTTTC. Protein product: CSVVLDSGANVLTF.